There are a few counts of the clone carrying this TCR beta chain. This entry comes from a study of T cell repertoires in cytomegalovirus infection. Looking at the study overall: Public signatures in TCR beta pointed to CMV infection and matching HLA type.

TCRdb processed the reads anew with MiXCR; each CDR3 protein has one entry. The repertoire includes hundreds of thousands of distinct CDR3 sequences, around 6.4% of them detected once, and less than 7.5% sits in the top ten. The germline CDR1 and CDR2 sequences are DFQATT and SNEGSKA (reference sequence). V was clipped by 3 bases and J by 1 base; unmatched bases: 10. This CDR3 comprises 16 residues. This clonotype was obtained from a human donor in good health (CMV status not recorded). Some clones in this sample may be carry-over from other donors' samples. The V gene is TRBV20-1, the J gene TRBJ2-5, with 8 bases aligning to TRBD1. The sequenced material came from PBMCs. The CDR3: CSASDIDRGGQETQYF. DNA for the CDR3: TGCAGTGCTAGCGATATCGACAGGGGAGGCCAAGAGACCCAGTACTTC.